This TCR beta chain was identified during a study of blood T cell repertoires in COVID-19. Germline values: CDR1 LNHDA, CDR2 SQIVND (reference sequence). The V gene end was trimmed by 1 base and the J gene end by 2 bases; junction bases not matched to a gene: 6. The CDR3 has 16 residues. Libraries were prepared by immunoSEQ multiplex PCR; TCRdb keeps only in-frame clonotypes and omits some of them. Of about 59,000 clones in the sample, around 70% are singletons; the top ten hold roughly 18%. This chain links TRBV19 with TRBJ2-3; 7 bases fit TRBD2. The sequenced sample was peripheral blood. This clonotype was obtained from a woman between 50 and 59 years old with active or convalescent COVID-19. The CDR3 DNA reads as TGTGCCAGTAGTATAGGTGGTAGCGGGCTCACAGATACGCAGTATTTT. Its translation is CASSIGGSGLTDTQYF.